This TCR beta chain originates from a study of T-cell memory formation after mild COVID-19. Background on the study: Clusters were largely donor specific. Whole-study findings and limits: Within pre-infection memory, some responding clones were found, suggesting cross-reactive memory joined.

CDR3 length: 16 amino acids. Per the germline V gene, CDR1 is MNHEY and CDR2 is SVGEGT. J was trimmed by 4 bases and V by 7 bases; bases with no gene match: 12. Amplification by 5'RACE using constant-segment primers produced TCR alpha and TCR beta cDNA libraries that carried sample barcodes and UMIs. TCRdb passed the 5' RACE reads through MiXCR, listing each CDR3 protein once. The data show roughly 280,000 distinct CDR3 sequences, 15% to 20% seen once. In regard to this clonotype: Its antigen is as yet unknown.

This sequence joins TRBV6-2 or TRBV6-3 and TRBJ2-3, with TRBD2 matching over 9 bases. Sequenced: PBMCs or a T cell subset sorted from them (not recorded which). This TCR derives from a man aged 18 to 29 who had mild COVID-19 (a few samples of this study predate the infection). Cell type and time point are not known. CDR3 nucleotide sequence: TGTGCCAGCACCCTACGGCGGACTAGCGTTCCAGATACGCAGTATTTT. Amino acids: CASTLRRTSVPDTQYF.